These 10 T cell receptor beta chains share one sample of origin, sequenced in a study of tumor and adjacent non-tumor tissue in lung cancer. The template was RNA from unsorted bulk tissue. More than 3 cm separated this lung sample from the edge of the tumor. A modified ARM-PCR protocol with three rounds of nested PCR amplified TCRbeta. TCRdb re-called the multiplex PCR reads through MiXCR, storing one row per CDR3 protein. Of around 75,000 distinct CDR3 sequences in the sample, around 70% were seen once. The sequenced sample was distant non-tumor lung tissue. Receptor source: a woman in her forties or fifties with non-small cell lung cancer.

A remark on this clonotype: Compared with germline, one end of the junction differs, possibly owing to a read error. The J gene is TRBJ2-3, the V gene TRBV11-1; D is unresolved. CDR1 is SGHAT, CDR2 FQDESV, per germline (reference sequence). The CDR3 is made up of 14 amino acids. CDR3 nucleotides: TGTGCCAGCAGCATAGCTACATGGGCTGATATGCAGTTTTTT. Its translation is CASSIATWADMQFF.

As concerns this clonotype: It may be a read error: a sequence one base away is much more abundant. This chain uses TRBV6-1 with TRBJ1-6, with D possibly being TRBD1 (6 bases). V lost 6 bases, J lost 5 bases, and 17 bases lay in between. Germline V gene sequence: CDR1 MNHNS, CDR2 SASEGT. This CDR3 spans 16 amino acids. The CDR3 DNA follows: TGTGCCAGCAGAGCCCGGGACACGGGGCATAATTCACCCCTCCACTTT. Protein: CASRARDTGHNSPLHF.

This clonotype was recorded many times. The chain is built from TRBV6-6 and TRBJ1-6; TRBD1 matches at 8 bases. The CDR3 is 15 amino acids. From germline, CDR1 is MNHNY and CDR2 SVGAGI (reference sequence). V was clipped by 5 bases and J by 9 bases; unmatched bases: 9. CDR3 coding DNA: TGTGCCAGCAGTGACAGAACAGGGGGAGGTTCACCCCTCCACTTT. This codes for CASSDRTGGGSPLHF.

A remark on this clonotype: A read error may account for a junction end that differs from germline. CDR3 protein: CASSLTNRVTNQPQLF. In DNA form, the CDR3 reads TGTGCCAGCAGTCTAACAAACAGGGTTACGAATCAGCCCCAGCTTTTC. This chain joins TRBV28 and TRBJ1-5, with a tentative D call TRBD1 (6 bases). This CDR3 spans 16 amino acids. CDR1 MDHEN and CDR2 SYDVKM come from the germline V gene.

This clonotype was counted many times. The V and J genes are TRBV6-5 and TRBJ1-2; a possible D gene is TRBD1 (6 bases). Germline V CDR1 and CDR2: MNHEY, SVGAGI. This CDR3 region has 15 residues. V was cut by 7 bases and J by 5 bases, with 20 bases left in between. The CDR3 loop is CASKRGTLSQYGYTF. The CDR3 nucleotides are TGTGCCAGCAAGAGGGGGACCTTGTCCCAATATGGCTACACCTTC.

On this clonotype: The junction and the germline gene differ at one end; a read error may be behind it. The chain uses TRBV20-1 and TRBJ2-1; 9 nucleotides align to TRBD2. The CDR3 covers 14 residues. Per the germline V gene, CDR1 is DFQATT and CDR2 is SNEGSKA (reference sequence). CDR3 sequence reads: CSTRGGRDINEQFF. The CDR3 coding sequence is TGCAGTACTAGGGGCGGGAGGGACATCAATGAGCAGTTCTTC.

In DNA, the CDR3 is TGTGCCAGTAACCGACTGGGACCGGGGGGATACGAGCAGTACTTC. It specifies CASNRLGPGGYEQYF. This rearrangement joins TRBV11-1 to TRBJ2-7, with TRBD2 matching over 7 bases. The germline V gene has CDR1 SGHAT and CDR2 FQDESV (reference sequence). J gave up 4 bases and V 9 bases, and 15 bases lay outside the gene matches. CDR3 length: 15 residues.

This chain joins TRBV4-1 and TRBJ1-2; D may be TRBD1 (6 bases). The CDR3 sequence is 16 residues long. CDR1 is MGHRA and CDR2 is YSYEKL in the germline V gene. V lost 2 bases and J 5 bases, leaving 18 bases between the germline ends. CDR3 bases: TGCGCCAGCAGCCAACGCCTGACAGGCTCGATATATGGCTACACCTTC. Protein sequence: CASSQRLTGSIYGYTF.

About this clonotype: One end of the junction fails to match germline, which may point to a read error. CDR3 nucleotides: TGTGCCAACAGCCGGATGATACTAGTGGGGGACAATGAACAGTTCTTC. Amino acids: CANSRMILVGDNEQFF. J is TRBJ2-1 and V is TRBV11-2, with D maybe TRBD1 (6 bases). Germline V gene sequence: CDR1 SGHAT, CDR2 FQNNGV. This CDR3 spans 16 amino acids.

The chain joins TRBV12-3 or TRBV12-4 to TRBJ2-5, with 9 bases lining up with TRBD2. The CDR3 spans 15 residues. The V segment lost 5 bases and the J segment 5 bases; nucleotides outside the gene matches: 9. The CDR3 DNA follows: TGTGCCAGCAGTAGAAGTGGACTAGCGCTGGAGACCCAGTACTTC. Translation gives CASSRSGLALETQYF.